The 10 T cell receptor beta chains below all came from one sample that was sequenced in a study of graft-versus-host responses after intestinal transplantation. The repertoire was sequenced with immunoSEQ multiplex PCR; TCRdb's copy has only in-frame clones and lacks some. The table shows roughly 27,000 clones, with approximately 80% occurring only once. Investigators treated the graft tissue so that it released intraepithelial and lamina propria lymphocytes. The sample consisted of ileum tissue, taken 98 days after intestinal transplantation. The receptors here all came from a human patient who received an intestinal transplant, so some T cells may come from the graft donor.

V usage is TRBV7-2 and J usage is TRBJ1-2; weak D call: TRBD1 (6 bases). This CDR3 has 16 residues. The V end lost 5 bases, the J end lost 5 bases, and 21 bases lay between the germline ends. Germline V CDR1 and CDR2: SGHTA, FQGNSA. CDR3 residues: CASSVTRETGWYGYTF. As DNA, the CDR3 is TGTGCCAGCAGCGTAACTCGGGAGACAGGATGGTATGGCTACACCTTC.

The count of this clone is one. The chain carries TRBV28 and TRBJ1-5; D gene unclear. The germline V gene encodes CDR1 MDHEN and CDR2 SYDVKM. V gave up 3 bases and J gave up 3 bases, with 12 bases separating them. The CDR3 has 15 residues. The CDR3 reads CASSFWAEINQPQHF. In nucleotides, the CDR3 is TGTGCCAGCAGTTTTTGGGCTGAGATCAATCAGCCCCAGCATTTT.

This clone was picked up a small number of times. The CDR3 DNA reads TGTGCCAGCAGCTTGGTGACAGGCACTAAAAACACTGAAGCTTTCTTT. Encoded protein: CASSLVTGTKNTEAFF. The chain has TRBV5-8 and TRBJ1-1; weak D call: TRBD1 (6 bases). Trimming removed 0 bases from V and 2 bases from J, with 14 bases in between. CDR3 length: 16 amino acids. CDR1 and CDR2 from the germline V gene are SGHTS and YDEGEE.

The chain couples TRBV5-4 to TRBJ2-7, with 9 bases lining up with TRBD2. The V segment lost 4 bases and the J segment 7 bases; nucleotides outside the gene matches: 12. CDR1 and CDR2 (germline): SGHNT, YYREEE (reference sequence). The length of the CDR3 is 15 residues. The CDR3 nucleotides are TGTGCCAGCAGCACCTGGAATAGCGGGGGCGGGGAGCAGTACTTC. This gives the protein CASSTWNSGGGEQYF. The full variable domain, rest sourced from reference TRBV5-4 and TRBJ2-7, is ETGVTQSPTHLIKTRGQQVTLRCSSQSGHNTVSWYQQALGQGPQFIFQYYREEENGRGNFPPRFSGLQFPNYSSELNVNALELDDSALYLCASSTWNSGGGEQYFGPGTRLTVT.

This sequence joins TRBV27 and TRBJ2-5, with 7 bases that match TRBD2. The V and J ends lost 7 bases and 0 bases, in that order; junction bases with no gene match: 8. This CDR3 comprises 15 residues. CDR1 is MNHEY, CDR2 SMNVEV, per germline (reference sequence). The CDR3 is CASTKAGLYQETQYF. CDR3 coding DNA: TGTGCCAGCACCAAAGCGGGGCTGTACCAAGAGACCCAGTACTTC.

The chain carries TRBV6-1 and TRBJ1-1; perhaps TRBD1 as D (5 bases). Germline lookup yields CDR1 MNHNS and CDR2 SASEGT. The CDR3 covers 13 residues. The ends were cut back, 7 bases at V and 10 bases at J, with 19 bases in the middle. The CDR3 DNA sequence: TGTGCCAGCACCGGAAACCTACAGGTTTTAGCTTTCTTT. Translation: CASTGNLQVLAFF.

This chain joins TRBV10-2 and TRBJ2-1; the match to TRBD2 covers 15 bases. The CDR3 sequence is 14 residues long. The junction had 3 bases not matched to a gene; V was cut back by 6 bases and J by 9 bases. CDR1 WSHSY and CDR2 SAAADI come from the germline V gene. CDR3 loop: CASSGTSGGFEQFF. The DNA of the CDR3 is TGCGCCAGCAGCGGGACTAGCGGGGGGTTTGAGCAGTTCTTC.

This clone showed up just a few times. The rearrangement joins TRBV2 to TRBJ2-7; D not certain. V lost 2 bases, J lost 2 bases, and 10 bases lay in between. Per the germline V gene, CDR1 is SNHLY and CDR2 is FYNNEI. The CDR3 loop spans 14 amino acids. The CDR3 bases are TGTGCCAGCAGTGAACGTGGGTACACCTACGAGCAGTACTTC. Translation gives CASSERGYTYEQYF.

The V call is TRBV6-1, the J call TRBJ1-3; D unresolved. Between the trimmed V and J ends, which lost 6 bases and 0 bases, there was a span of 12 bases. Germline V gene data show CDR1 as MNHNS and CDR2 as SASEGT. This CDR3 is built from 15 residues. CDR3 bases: TGTGCCAGCAGGTCGGGCCATTACTCTGGAAACACCATATATTTT. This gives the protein CASRSGHYSGNTIYF.

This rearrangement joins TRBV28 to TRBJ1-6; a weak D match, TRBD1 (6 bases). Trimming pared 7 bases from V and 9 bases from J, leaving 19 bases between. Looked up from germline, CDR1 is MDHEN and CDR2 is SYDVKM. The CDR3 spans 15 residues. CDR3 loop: CASTLPQGQSSPLHF. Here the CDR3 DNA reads TGTGCCAGCACCCTCCCACAGGGACAAAGTTCACCCCTCCACTTT.